The clone carrying this T cell receptor (beta chain) was observed many times. Its antigen is undetermined. The sample originates from a study of CD8 T cells in ankylosing spondylitis. Study results and limitations: Reports say disease-linked clones showed up significantly more in matched ankylosing spondylitis synovial fluid. Disease-linked clones, CD8+, were relatively rare in peripheral blood.

Trimming removed 0 bases at V and 0 bases at J, with 10 bases between. From germline, CDR1 is SGHDT and CDR2 YYEEEE. The CDR3 spans 16 residues. The TCR beta libraries were generated through quantitative 5'-RACE incorporating molecular barcodes. One entry per CDR3 protein, called by TCRdb with MiXCR from the 5' RACE reads. Among fewer than 200,000 distinct CDR3 sequences listed, 15% to 20% were seen once. The chain employs TRBV5-6 and TRBJ2-4; D is unclear. Sequenced sample: blood, either unsorted or a sorted T cell fraction (not recorded which). This clonotype was obtained from a male donor under 30 with ankylosing spondylitis or in good health (not recorded which). As DNA, the CDR3 is TGTGCCAGCAGCTTGGGGTCGCGGATAGCCAAAAACATTCAGTACTTC. This translates into CASSLGSRIAKNIQYF.